The clone carrying this T cell receptor (beta chain) came up a few times. Deletions cut 6 bases from V and 3 bases from J, with 10 bases between. There are 13 residues in the CDR3. The germline V gene encodes CDR1 KGHDR and CDR2 SFDVKD. The data are from a study of blood T cell repertoires in COVID-19. In the authors' workflow: Estimation of nucleated cell counts was performed using reference gene primer amplification. Method: immunoSEQ multiplex PCR; TCRdb's copy keeps in-frame clones and lacks some. That table is the source of V, J and clone size, and D and trimming were worked out from the DNA. The sample contains about 180,000 clones, 81% of which appear only once.

The sequence derives from a woman over 75 with COVID-19, enrolled during active disease. The chain links TRBV24-1 to TRBJ1-1; D may be TRBD1 (5 bases). Sequenced sample: peripheral blood. DNA of the CDR3: TGTGCCACCAGTCAGGGCCTCCACACTGAAGCTTTCTTT. Translated, it gives CATSQGLHTEAFF.